This TCR beta chain is drawn from a study of technical replicates of blood from a few donors. The V end was cut by 2 bases, the J end by 8 bases, with 8 bases between. The CDR3 has 12 residues. Germline CDR1 reads SGHRS; CDR2 reads YFSETQ. The method was immunoSEQ multiplex PCR; TCRdb's version includes in-frame clones alone and lacks a portion of them. The table lists some 67,000 clones, roughly 98% of them singletons. Source material: T cells isolated from PBMCs. The TCR was taken from a human donor in good health. This chain joins TRBV5-1 and TRBJ2-4; D gene uncertain. The CDR3 spells CASSFNRDIQYF. The CDR3 region has the DNA TGCGCCAGCAGCTTTAACCGGGACATTCAGTACTTC.